The clone carrying this TCR beta chain was counted only a few times. This specimen comes from a study of cytotoxic CD8 clonotypes in ibrutinib-treated CLL. Sequencing used immunoSEQ multiplex PCR; TCRdb keeps in-frame clones, though not all of them. Among 330,000 or so clones listed, 60% to 80% were seen once. With 5 bases removed from V and 3 bases from J, the gap between germline ends came to 16 bases. Germline lookup yields CDR1 MNHEY and CDR2 SMNVEV (reference sequence). This CDR3 spans 15 amino acids. This sequence was found in a human donor with chronic lymphocytic leukemia. Source: PBMCs, taken after 36 months of ibrutinib treatment. The rearrangement uses TRBV27 and TRBJ1-2, with a possible D match to TRBD1 (5 bases). This chain's CDR3 is CASSPGPRNHYGYTF. The CDR3 bases are TGTGCCAGCAGTCCAGGGCCCCGCAATCACTATGGCTACACCTTC.